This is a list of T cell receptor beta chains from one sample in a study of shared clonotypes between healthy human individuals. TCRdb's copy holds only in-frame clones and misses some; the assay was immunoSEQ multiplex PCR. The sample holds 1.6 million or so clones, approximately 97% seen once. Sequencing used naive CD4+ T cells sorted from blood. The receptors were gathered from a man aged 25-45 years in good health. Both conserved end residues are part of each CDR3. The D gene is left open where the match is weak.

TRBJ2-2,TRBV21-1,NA,TGTGCCAGCAGCTACATCGGGACACAGACAATGAACACCGGGGAGCTGTTTTTT,CASSYIGTQTMNTGELFF
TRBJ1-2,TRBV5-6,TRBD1,TGTGCCAGCACCCTTACAGGGGGCTCAGACTATGGCTACACCTTC,CASTLTGGSDYGYTF
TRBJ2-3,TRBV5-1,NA,TGCGCCAGCAGCTTGGCCGGGTCCAGCGCAGATACGCAGTATTTT,CASSLAGSSADTQYF
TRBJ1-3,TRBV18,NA,TGTGCCAGCTCACTCGAAGACCTTGGGTCCATATATTTT,CASSLEDLGSIYF
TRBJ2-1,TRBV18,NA,TGTGCCAGCTCACCATCGGATGGTAGCGGAGACTACAATGAGCAGTTCTTC,CASSPSDGSGDYNEQFF
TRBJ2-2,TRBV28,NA,TGTGCCAGCATCAGGTCTCTCAACACCGGGGAGCTGTTTTTT,CASIRSLNTGELFF
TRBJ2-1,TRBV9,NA,TGTGCCAGCAGCGTAGAGGGACGGTCCTACAATGAGCAGTTCTTC,CASSVEGRSYNEQFF
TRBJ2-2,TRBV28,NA,TGTGCCAGCAGCCCGCTGGGGCTTGGAACCGGGGAGCTGTTTTTT,CASSPLGLGTGELFF
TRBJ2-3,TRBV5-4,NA,TGTGCCAGCAGCTTGGAACGGACAGGGCGGGGGGTCACAGATACGCAGTATTTT,CASSLERTGRGVTDTQYF
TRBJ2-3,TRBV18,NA,TGTGCCAGCTCGAAGAGGGAGGATACAGATACGCAGTATTTT,CASSKREDTDTQYF